Listed below are T cell receptor beta chains from one sample, sequenced in a study of Ad26.COV2.S vaccination and SARS-CoV-2 variants. Sequencing was performed with immunoSEQ multiplex PCR; in TCRdb, only in-frame clones are kept and a portion is missing. The table has 300,000 to 450,000 clones, 92% seen once; the top ten hold 3% to 5%. Sequenced here: peripheral blood, sampled after recovery from COVID-19. The receptors were sampled from a human donor who had recovered from COVID-19. Each CDR3 is given with its conserved first and last residue. Each record gives: V gene, J gene, CDR3 protein.

v_gene: TRBV10-3
j_gene: TRBJ2-6
CDR3aa: CAISETRGRAGANVLTF

v_gene: TRBV11-2
j_gene: TRBJ2-1
CDR3aa: CASSRVASLEQFF

v_gene: TRBV19
j_gene: TRBJ1-5
CDR3aa: CATLGQPRGGNQPQHF

v_gene: TRBV7-9
j_gene: TRBJ1-2
CDR3aa: CASSLASTGEYGYTF

v_gene: TRBV4-1
j_gene: TRBJ2-3
CDR3aa: CASSQDGVQGTDTQYF

v_gene: TRBV3-1/TRBV3-2
j_gene: TRBJ1-2
CDR3aa: CASSQTQGTLNGYTF

v_gene: TRBV11-2
j_gene: TRBJ1-1
CDR3aa: CASSFWGAKAFF

v_gene: TRBV7-9
j_gene: TRBJ2-7
CDR3aa: CASSLETGPAYEQYF

v_gene: TRBV6-1
j_gene: TRBJ2-1
CDR3aa: CASSAPWGTGSDEQFF

v_gene: TRBV9
j_gene: TRBJ2-3
CDR3aa: CASSTRLESSTDTQYF

v_gene: TRBV12-3/TRBV12-4
j_gene: TRBJ1-1
CDR3aa: CASSLVGNTEAFF

v_gene: TRBV19
j_gene: TRBJ1-1
CDR3aa: CASTEDGGGSHTEAFF

v_gene: TRBV14
j_gene: TRBJ1-2
CDR3aa: CASSQGLRGGTGYTF

v_gene: TRBV10-3
j_gene: TRBJ2-3
CDR3aa: CAISTISGGMGTDTQYF

v_gene: TRBV4-2
j_gene: TRBJ1-1
CDR3aa: CASREGQNTEAFF

v_gene: TRBV24-1
j_gene: TRBJ2-2
CDR3aa: CATSDAGRQAGELFF

v_gene: TRBV3-1/TRBV3-2
j_gene: TRBJ2-1
CDR3aa: CASSQDGGWGLAYNYNEQFF

v_gene: TRBV9
j_gene: TRBJ2-3
CDR3aa: CASSRRWDFRTDTQYF

v_gene: TRBV2
j_gene: TRBJ1-1
CDR3aa: CASSTRTDLNTEAFF

v_gene: TRBV5-1
j_gene: TRBJ2-7
CDR3aa: CASSGGTASYEQYF

v_gene: TRBV6-5
j_gene: TRBJ1-5
CDR3aa: CASSSHRVGSGQPQHF

v_gene: TRBV6-1
j_gene: TRBJ2-6
CDR3aa: CASSEETAGANVLTF

v_gene: TRBV5-1
j_gene: TRBJ1-2
CDR3aa: CASSYDRANYGYTF

v_gene: TRBV5-8
j_gene: TRBJ2-3
CDR3aa: CASSLAQGWADTQYF

v_gene: TRBV21-1
j_gene: TRBJ1-5
CDR3aa: CASSKPYLQGQKRCGYSNQPQHF

v_gene: TRBV6-2/TRBV6-3
j_gene: TRBJ2-1
CDR3aa: CASSYSYGMYNEQFF

v_gene: TRBV2
j_gene: TRBJ2-3
CDR3aa: CASMEGSGGAGTDTQYF

v_gene: TRBV7-2
j_gene: TRBJ2-1
CDR3aa: CASSQQTGLGNEQFF

v_gene: TRBV24-1
j_gene: TRBJ2-1
CDR3aa: CATSDPGQGDFEQFF

v_gene: TRBV7-9
j_gene: TRBJ1-2
CDR3aa: CASSFVIGAGGYGYTF

v_gene: TRBV7-3
j_gene: TRBJ1-1
CDR3aa: CASSRTGGTEAFF

v_gene: TRBV9
j_gene: TRBJ1-2
CDR3aa: CASSPPVVSGYTF

v_gene: TRBV12-3/TRBV12-4
j_gene: TRBJ1-5
CDR3aa: CASSFPEGPQHF

v_gene: TRBV4-1
j_gene: TRBJ2-7
CDR3aa: CASSQVSGQSYEQYF

v_gene: TRBV5-1
j_gene: TRBJ1-1
CDR3aa: CASSLAEINTEAFF

v_gene: TRBV6-5
j_gene: TRBJ2-2
CDR3aa: CASSSQGAVTGELFF

v_gene: TRBV10-3
j_gene: TRBJ2-3
CDR3aa: CATGSQGANTQYF

v_gene: TRBV11-1
j_gene: TRBJ1-2
CDR3aa: CASRRTGGGDYTF

v_gene: TRBV5-5
j_gene: TRBJ1-2
CDR3aa: CASSQADRVSNYGYTF

v_gene: TRBV7-9
j_gene: TRBJ1-2
CDR3aa: CASSLGDLPNYGYTF

v_gene: TRBV7-9
j_gene: TRBJ1-1
CDR3aa: CASSPQGLNTEAFF

v_gene: TRBV19
j_gene: TRBJ2-7
CDR3aa: CASSTTAGSYEQYF

v_gene: TRBV5-4
j_gene: TRBJ2-5
CDR3aa: CASSLNAQETQYF

v_gene: TRBV5-1
j_gene: TRBJ1-6
CDR3aa: CASSSRGGNSPLHF

v_gene: TRBV5-1
j_gene: TRBJ2-1
CDR3aa: CASSLVGGLNNEQFF

v_gene: TRBV27
j_gene: TRBJ2-1
CDR3aa: CRTGQGNEQFF